This T cell receptor beta chain derives from a study of lymphopenia after photon versus proton radiotherapy. Findings and limits, study-wide: Authors raise, but do not show, better survival with proton therapy. Relative stability marked proton patients; photon patients lost diversity and naive cells.

Remarks on this clone: What it binds is unknown.

Some clones are missing from TCRdb's copy, which holds only in-frame ones; the method was immunoSEQ multiplex PCR. The table records 150,000 to 200,000 clones, less than 90% of them present only once. The CDR3 is made up of 15 amino acids. The sequencing used peripheral blood, collected from a patient treated with photon-based radiotherapy. The TCR sequence derives from a man aged 50 or older with gastric cancer. The J gene is TRBJ2-5, the V gene TRBV1; TRBD1, as called in the table, went unchecked against the DNA. TRBV1 is given as a pseudogene. DNA of the CDR3: TGCACCAGCAGCCAAGAGGGCGACGTACAAGAGACCCAGTACTTC. It translates to CTSSQEGDVQETQYF.